Presented here are 17 T cell receptor beta chains from one specimen sequenced in a study of beta chain features in type 1 diabetes. All of the isolated RNA was reverse transcribed, so expressed TCRB transcripts were sequenced. Clones were read by immunoSEQ multiplex PCR, and TCRdb kept only the in-frame ones, dropping some. The data show under 450,000 clones, approximately 15% seen once. The sequenced sample was naive CD4+ T cells from blood. These receptor sequences come from a woman aged 18 to 35 in good health.

Concerning this clone: The same CDR3 arises from other DNA sequences in this sample as well. V gene TRBV5-1 combines with J gene TRBJ2-1, with TRBD2 matching 11 bases. Germline V CDR1 and CDR2: SGHRS, YFSETQ. V lost 2 bases to trimming and J lost 2 bases; unmatched junction nucleotides: 3. The CDR3 extends over 16 amino acids. The CDR3 protein is CASSLGTSGTYNEQFF. The DNA for the CDR3 is TGCGCCAGCAGCTTAGGGACTAGCGGAACCTACAATGAGCAGTTCTTC.

The rearrangement joins TRBV5-1 to TRBJ2-3, with D unclear. CDR3 length equals 14 residues. Germline V lookup: CDR1 SGHRS, CDR2 YFSETQ. Trimming cost V 4 bases and J 4 bases, with 13 bases left between them. The CDR3 DNA reads TGCGCCAGCAGCCGTAGTATGTCGTCAGATACGCAGTATTTT. As protein: CASSRSMSSDTQYF.

A few counts support this clone. The V gene is TRBV5-4, the J gene TRBJ1-1, with TRBD1 as a possible D gene (5 bases). Germline V CDR1 and CDR2: SGHNT, YYREEE (reference sequence). This CDR3 region has 14 residues. Trimming removed 5 bases at V and 4 bases at J, with 15 bases between. The DNA for the CDR3 is TGTGCCAGCAGATTAACCTTGGGGGGCACTGAAGCTTTCTTT. The encoded protein is CASRLTLGGTEAFF.

This clone has only a few counts. The chain has TRBV21-1 and TRBJ2-5; TRBD1 is the table's D call and was not checked against the DNA. TRBV21-1 is assigned pseudogene status. This CDR3 is built from 14 residues. CDR3: CASSKVGAQLTQYF. CDR3 DNA sequence: TGTGCCAGCAGCAAAGTAGGGGCGCAGCTGACCCAGTACTTC.

This clone was detected a few times. The chain links TRBV5-6 to TRBJ1-5, with D possibly TRBD1 on 6 matching bases. The V gene lost 0 bases and the J gene lost 7 bases, with 8 bases spanning the gap. The length of the CDR3 is 13 residues. CDR1 is SGHDT and CDR2 is YYEEEE in the germline V gene. CDR3 coding DNA: TGTGCCAGCAGCTTGGAGAGGGGGCAGCCCCAGCATTTT. Translating gives CASSLERGQPQHF. Together with reference TRBV5-6 and TRBJ1-5, the CDR3 gives the full variable domain: DAGVTQSPTHLIKTRGQQVTLRCSPKSGHDTVSWYQQALGQGPQFIFQYYEEEERQRGNFPDRFSGHQFPNYSSELNVNALLLGDSALYLCASSLERGQPQHFGDGTRLSIL.

The chain has TRBV5-1 and TRBJ2-7; 7 bases agree with TRBD1. Germline trimming cut 2 bases from V and 5 bases from J; bases unmatched to any gene: 7. Looked up from germline, CDR1 is SGHRS and CDR2 is YFSETQ. The CDR3 runs 14 residues. The CDR3: CASSLNPQGDEQYF. DNA for the CDR3: TGCGCCAGCAGCTTAAACCCCCAGGGGGACGAGCAGTACTTC.

This clone was seen more than once but under ten times. V gene TRBV6-6 combines with J gene TRBJ2-4; a possible D gene is TRBD2 (5 bases). V was pared by 6 bases and J by 8 bases, with 14 bases between. This CDR3 region has 13 residues. Germline V gives CDR1 MNHNY, CDR2 SVGAGI (reference sequence). The CDR3 here is CASSLRERDIQYF. The CDR3 nucleotides read TGTGCCAGCAGCCTCCGAGAGAGGGACATTCAGTACTTC.

This clone was observed a few times. CDR3 in amino acids: CASQGPSGTKQFF. As DNA, the CDR3 is TGTGCCTCCCAGGGGCCATCCGGGACCAAGCAGTTCTTC. The chain carries TRBV2 and TRBJ2-1, with D perhaps matching TRBD1 (6 bases). This CDR3 is built from 13 residues. V was trimmed by 11 bases and J by 11 bases, leaving 22 bases between them. Germline assignment: CDR1 SNHLY and CDR2 FYNNEI.

This chain joins TRBV2 and TRBJ1-1; 9 nucleotides match TRBD1. The CDR3 runs 13 residues. CDR1 and CDR2 (germline): SNHLY, FYNNEI. J was trimmed by 4 bases and V by 8 bases; bases with no gene match: 5. The DNA of the CDR3 is TGTGCCAGCGGAACAGGGGGCGTCACTGAAGCTTTCTTT. Encoded protein: CASGTGGVTEAFF.

In the case of this clone: Other DNA sequences in the sample encode the same CDR3. The rearrangement joins TRBV7-9 to TRBJ2-4, with D hard to call. V gave up 3 bases and J gave up 1 base, with 7 bases separating them. Germline CDR1 is SEHNR and CDR2 is FQNEAQ (reference sequence). The CDR3 is 14 amino acids. Written as DNA, the CDR3 is TGTGCCAGCAGCTTGACACTTGCCAAAAACATTCAGTACTTC. Translated, it gives CASSLTLAKNIQYF.

This clone was counted between two and nine times. CDR3 sequence reads: CATSLSGREKLFF. As DNA, the CDR3 is TGTGCCACCAGCTTGAGCGGACGGGAAAAACTGTTTTTT. The gene calls are TRBV15 and TRBJ1-4; D is uncertain. V was shortened by 5 bases and J by 8 bases, with 12 bases between the two germline ends. This CDR3 region has 13 residues. CDR1 LNHNV and CDR2 YYDKDF come from the germline V gene (reference sequence).

This clone was counted between two and nine times. The chain is built from TRBV30 and TRBJ2-7, with TRBD2 matching over 7 bases. The CDR3 length is 11 residues. The V gene's germline CDR1 is GTSNPN and CDR2 SVGIG (reference sequence). This CDR3 is CVVAGVHEQYF. CDR3 coding DNA: TGTGTCGTGGCGGGAGTTCACGAGCAGTACTTC.

The chain couples TRBV4-3 to TRBJ2-5; 7 bases are a match to TRBD1. After removal of 3 bases from V and 0 bases from J, the junction contained 7 bases not matched to a gene. CDR1 and CDR2 (germline): LGHNA, YSLEER. This CDR3 has 16 residues. The CDR3 loop is CASSQVLGQYQETQYF. The CDR3 DNA reads as TGCGCCAGCAGCCAGGTCCTGGGACAGTACCAAGAGACCCAGTACTTC.

The chain has TRBV28 and TRBJ2-4; D unclear. Trimming shortened V by 5 bases and J by 10 bases, and 12 bases separated the two germline ends. In germline, CDR1 is MDHEN, CDR2 SYDVKM. The CDR3 has 12 amino acids. The CDR3 region is CASSPRVSIQYF. CDR3 in DNA: TGTGCCAGCAGTCCCCGGGTCTCGATTCAGTACTTC.

This clone showed up just a few times. The chain recombines TRBV29-1 with TRBJ2-7; weak D call: TRBD2 (6 bases). Per the germline V gene, CDR1 is SQVTM and CDR2 is ANQGSEA. Trimming took 4 bases from V and 1 from J, leaving 14 bases between them. CDR3 size: 14 residues. As DNA, the CDR3 is TGCAGCGTTGGATTCCGGGAGATATCCTACGAGCAGTACTTC. This encodes CSVGFREISYEQYF.

This clone was found a few times. V is TRBV18 and J is TRBJ2-3; TRBD2 matches at 13 bases. The CDR3 has 19 residues. V lost 1 base to trimming and J lost 1 base; unmatched junction nucleotides: 8. Per germline, CDR1 KGHSH and CDR2 LQKENI. The CDR3 here is CASSPQELAGGPGTDTQYF. The CDR3 coding sequence is TGTGCCAGCTCACCACAAGAACTAGCGGGAGGGCCTGGCACAGATACGCAGTATTTT.

The chain joins TRBV28 to TRBJ2-7; TRBD1 matches at 9 bases. CDR1 and CDR2 from the germline V gene are MDHEN and SYDVKM. This CDR3 has 14 residues. The junction had 9 bases not matched to a gene; V was cut back by 6 bases and J by 6 bases. CDR3 in DNA: TGTGCCAGCAGCCCGGGACAGGGACTGTTCGAGCAGTACTTC. Translated, it gives CASSPGQGLFEQYF.